The 19 T cell receptor beta chains below all came from one sample that was sequenced in a study of OX40 agonist ivuxolimab in advanced cancers. Some clones are missing from TCRdb's copy, which holds only in-frame ones; the method was immunoSEQ multiplex PCR. There are roughly 81,000 clones in the sample; roughly 88% occur only once, and roughly 6% lies in the top ten. The input for sequencing was CD4+ or CD8+ T cells sorted from blood, taken in a trial of the OX40 agonist ivuxolimab. These receptor sequences come from an adult with an advanced solid tumor such as melanoma, head and neck, liver or kidney cancer.

The rearrangement uses TRBV7-9 and TRBJ2-1, with D perhaps TRBD1 (6 bases). This CDR3 region has 15 residues. V was shortened by 1 base and J by 3 bases, with 10 bases between the two germline ends. Germline-derived CDR1 and CDR2 are SEHNR and FQNEAQ (reference sequence). The CDR3 loop reads CASSLGRGYYNEQFF. The CDR3 DNA reads as TGTGCCAGCAGCTTAGGTAGGGGGTACTACAATGAGCAGTTCTTC.

The chain uses TRBV9 and TRBJ2-3, with TRBD2 as a possible D gene (6 bases). The CDR3 runs 16 residues. Looked up from germline, CDR1 is SGDLS and CDR2 is YYNGEE. V shed 0 bases and J shed 2 bases, with 13 bases lying between them. For the CDR3, the DNA is TGTGCCAGCAGCGTAGATCTGGGACTGGCCACAGATACGCAGTATTTT. It yields the protein CASSVDLGLATDTQYF.

The CDR3 loop is CASGLTTGEAFF. DNA for the CDR3: TGTGCTAGTGGTTTGACAACAGGGGAAGCTTTCTTT. The chain is built from TRBV12-5 and TRBJ1-1; D is perhaps TRBD1 (6 bases). Germline V lookup: CDR1 LGHNT, CDR2 FRNRAP. The CDR3 contains 12 residues. V lost 2 bases and J lost 8, with 9 bases in between.

For this clone: The junction departs from the called germline gene at one end, perhaps through a read error. Different DNA sequences within this sample yield the same CDR3. The CDR3: CASSLVFQGGYEQYF. The CDR3 DNA reads TGTGCCAGCAGCTTAGTCTTCCAGGGCGGCTACGAGCAATACTTC. This chain joins TRBV7-8 and TRBJ2-7; D possibly corresponds to TRBD1 (5 bases). The CDR3 length is 15 residues. The germline V gene has CDR1 SGHVS and CDR2 FQNEAQ.

The chain couples TRBV7-3 to TRBJ2-1; 9 bases align to TRBD1. Unmatched junction bases numbered 10, after V lost 4 bases and J lost 6 bases. Germline V CDR1 and CDR2: SGHTA, FQGTGA. This CDR3 region has 16 residues. Written as DNA, the CDR3 is TGTGCCAGCAGCTCCTCCACAGGGGGCAAGGCCAATGAGCAGTTCTTC. This translates into CASSSSTGGKANEQFF.

This clone was picked up a small number of times. The genes are TRBV6-1 and TRBJ1-2, with 10 bases that match TRBD1. Per the germline V gene, CDR1 is MNHNS and CDR2 is SASEGT. With 1 base clipped from V and 8 bases from J, the junction kept 1 base outside the gene matches. The CDR3 is 13 amino acids. CDR3: CASSEGTGGGYTF. The CDR3 region has the DNA TGTGCCAGCAGTGAAGGGACAGGGGGAGGCTACACCTTC.

CDR3 nucleotides: TGTGCTAGTGGTAGACAGGGCCGGATGAACACTGAAGCTTTCTTT. This encodes CASGRQGRMNTEAFF. The rearrangement joins TRBV12-5 to TRBJ1-1, with TRBD1 identical over 7 bases. J lost 0 bases, V lost 5 bases, and 6 bases had no gene match. This CDR3 comprises 15 residues. Germline CDR1 and CDR2: LGHNT and FRNRAP.

Within the sample, this clone is medium-sized. This chain connects TRBV11-2 to TRBJ2-7, with 9 positions matching TRBD1. CDR1 is SGHAT and CDR2 is FQNNGV in the germline V gene. Trimming cost V 5 bases and J 5 bases; bases outside gene matches: 10. The CDR3 consists of 15 residues. DNA of the CDR3: TGTGCCAGCAGCATCAACTCCGGGACAGGGAACGAGCAGTACTTC. As protein: CASSINSGTGNEQYF.

The chain is built from TRBV27 and TRBJ2-1; weak D call: TRBD1 (6 bases). The CDR3 is made up of 17 amino acids. The germline V gene has CDR1 MNHEY and CDR2 SMNVEV (reference sequence). V was shortened by 0 bases and J by 8 bases, with 20 bases between the two germline ends. CDR3 region: CASSLSPGGGLQYEQFF. CDR3 DNA sequence: TGTGCCAGCAGTTTATCCCCTGGGGGCGGTCTACAATATGAGCAGTTCTTC.

V and J are TRBV7-2 and TRBJ2-7; D is ambiguous. The germline CDR1 and CDR2 sequences are SGHTA and FQGNSA. Deletions cut 4 bases from V and 2 bases from J, with 12 bases between. The CDR3 is 14 residues long. In nucleotides, the CDR3 is TGTGCCAGCAGCTCCTCCGAGACAACCTACGAGCAGTACTTC. The encoded protein is CASSSSETTYEQYF.

This chain joins TRBV4-3 and TRBJ1-4; TRBD1 aligns across 10 bases. The trim removed 0 bases at V and 6 bases at J, leaving 4 bases unmatched. Germline V gives CDR1 LGHNA, CDR2 YSLEER. This CDR3 comprises 16 residues. The CDR3 DNA reads as TGCGCCAGCAGCCAAGAGGGGACAGGGGCCCATGAAAAACTGTTTTTT. This codes for CASSQEGTGAHEKLFF.

This clone is a singleton in its sample. The chain links TRBV10-3 to TRBJ2-7; 8 bases align to TRBD1. The junction had 10 bases not matched to a gene; V was cut back by 0 bases and J by 6 bases. The CDR3 is 16 amino acids. Germline V gene sequence: CDR1 ENHRY, CDR2 SYGVKD. The chain's CDR3 is CAISESGLDRASEQYF. The CDR3 DNA sequence: TGTGCCATCAGTGAGTCGGGCCTGGACAGGGCAAGCGAGCAGTACTTC.

There are a few counts of this clone. This chain links TRBV7-2 with TRBJ1-1, with D possibly matching TRBD1 (5 bases). Germline CDR1 is SGHTA and CDR2 is FQGNSA. The CDR3 length is 13 residues. Between the trimmed V and J ends, which lost 5 bases and 4 bases, there was a span of 11 bases. CDR3: CASSEIGTTEAFF. DNA of the CDR3: TGTGCCAGCAGCGAAATAGGGACCACTGAAGCTTTCTTT.

The chain couples TRBV7-6 to TRBJ2-1; perhaps TRBD1 as D (6 bases). V shed 1 base and J shed 0 bases, with 10 bases lying between them. Germline V lookup: CDR1 SGHVS, CDR2 FNYEAQ. CDR3 size: 16 residues. CDR3 DNA sequence: TGTGCCAGCAGCTTAGGGCAGGGGAGCTCCTACAATGAGCAGTTCTTC. Protein: CASSLGQGSSYNEQFF.

The chain employs TRBV18 and TRBJ1-3; D call uncertain. This CDR3 has 14 amino acids. The germline CDR1 and CDR2 sequences are KGHSH and LQKENI. The V gene lost 6 bases and the J gene lost 0 bases, with 9 bases spanning the gap. CDR3 sequence reads: CASSGDLSGNTIYF. The CDR3 bases are TGTGCCAGCTCCGGGGATCTCTCTGGAAACACCATATATTTT.

V is TRBV5-6 and J is TRBJ1-6; tentatively, D is TRBD1 (6 bases). Trimming stripped 0 bases from V and 7 bases from J, with 11 bases between. CDR3 length: 15 amino acids. The V gene's germline CDR1 is SGHDT and CDR2 YYEEEE. CDR3 DNA sequence: TGTGCCAGCAGCTTGGGGGGGGCCGGGAATTCACCCCTCCACTTT. Translating it yields CASSLGGAGNSPLHF.

J is TRBJ1-3 and V is TRBV6-5; 8 nucleotides align to TRBD1. J gave up 7 bases and V 6 bases, and 5 bases lay outside the gene matches. The CDR3 has 13 residues. CDR1 and CDR2 from the germline V gene are MNHEY and SVGAGI. The CDR3 DNA sequence: TGTGCCAGCAGCCCCGGACAGGGCAACACCATATATTTT. Residues: CASSPGQGNTIYF.

The chain joins TRBV5-6 to TRBJ2-2, with D unresolved. CDR1 and CDR2 (germline): SGHDT, YYEEEE. The CDR3 is 15 residues long. Trimming left V 1 base short and J 5 bases short, with 12 bases between. The CDR3 loop reads CASSLLGSQTGELFF. The DNA for the CDR3 is TGTGCCAGCAGCTTGTTAGGTAGCCAAACCGGGGAGCTGTTTTTT.

The chain uses TRBV7-9 and TRBJ1-2; 10 bases agree with TRBD1. Germline CDR1 and CDR2: SEHNR and FQNEAQ (reference sequence). With 5 bases clipped from V and 2 bases from J, the junction kept 8 bases outside the gene matches. The CDR3 consists of 16 residues. CDR3 loop: CASSPLRDRGNYGYTF. CDR3 DNA sequence: TGTGCCAGCAGCCCCCTCCGGGACAGGGGCAACTATGGCTACACCTTC.